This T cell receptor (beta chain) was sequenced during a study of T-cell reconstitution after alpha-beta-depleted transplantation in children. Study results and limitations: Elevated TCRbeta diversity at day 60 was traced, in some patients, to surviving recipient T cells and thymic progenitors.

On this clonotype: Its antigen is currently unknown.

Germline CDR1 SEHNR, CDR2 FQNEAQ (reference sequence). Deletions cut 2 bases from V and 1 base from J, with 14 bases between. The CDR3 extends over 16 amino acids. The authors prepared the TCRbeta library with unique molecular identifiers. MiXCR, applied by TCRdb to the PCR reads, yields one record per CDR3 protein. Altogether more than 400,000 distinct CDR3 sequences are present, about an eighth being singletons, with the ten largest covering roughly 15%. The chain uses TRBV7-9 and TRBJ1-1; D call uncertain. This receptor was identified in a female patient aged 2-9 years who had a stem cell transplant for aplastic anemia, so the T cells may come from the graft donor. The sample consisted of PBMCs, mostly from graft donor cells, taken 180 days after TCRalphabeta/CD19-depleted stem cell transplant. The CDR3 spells CASSLRLNTGNTEAFF. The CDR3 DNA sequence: TGTGCCAGCAGCTTACGGTTAAACACGGGGAACACTGAAGCTTTCTTT.